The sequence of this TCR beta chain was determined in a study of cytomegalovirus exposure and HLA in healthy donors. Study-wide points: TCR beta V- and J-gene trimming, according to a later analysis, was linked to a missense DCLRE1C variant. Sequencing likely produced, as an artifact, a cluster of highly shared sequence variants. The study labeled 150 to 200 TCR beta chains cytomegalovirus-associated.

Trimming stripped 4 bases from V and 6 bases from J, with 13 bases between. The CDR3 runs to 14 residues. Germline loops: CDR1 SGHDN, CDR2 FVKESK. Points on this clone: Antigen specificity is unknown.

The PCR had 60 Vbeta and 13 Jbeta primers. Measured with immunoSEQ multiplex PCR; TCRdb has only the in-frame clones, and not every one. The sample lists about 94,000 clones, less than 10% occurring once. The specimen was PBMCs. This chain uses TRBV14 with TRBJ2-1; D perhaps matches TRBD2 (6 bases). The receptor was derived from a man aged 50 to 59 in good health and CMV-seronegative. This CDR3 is CASSPYSGVNEQFF. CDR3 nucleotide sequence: TGTGCCAGCAGCCCATATTCGGGGGTCAATGAGCAGTTCTTC.